The rows below give T cell receptor beta chains drawn from one sample of a study of beta chain features in type 1 diabetes. The table came from immunoSEQ multiplex PCR; TCRdb's copy has only in-frame clones and leaves some out. The sample holds around 500,000 clones, approximately 10% seen once. Sequencing input: naive CD4+ T cells from blood. Receptors originate from a woman younger than 30 in good health. The CDR3 runs from the conserved cysteine through the conserved F or W. The D gene is left open where the match is weak. The size of a clone is reported for some rows only, either as once, few or many, or as a class for expanded clones.

>few|TRBJ2-7|-|TRBV30
CAWRVTSSYEQYF
TGTGCCTGGAGGGTGACTAGCTCCTACGAGCAGTACTTC
>-|TRBJ2-5|TRBD2|TRBV7-2
CASSPSGIGLETQYF
TGTGCCAGCAGCCCTAGCGGGATCGGGTTAGAGACCCAGTACTTC
>-|TRBJ2-1|TRBD2|TRBV11-2
CASSLFGLASGRGNEQFF
TGTGCCAGCAGCTTATTCGGGTTGGCTAGCGGGAGAGGTAATGAGCAGTTCTTC
>few|TRBJ1-1|-|TRBV29-1
CSVSGPRNTEAFF
TGCAGCGTTTCGGGACCTAGGAACACTGAAGCTTTCTTT
>few|TRBJ2-7|-|TRBV6-5
CASSSPWGRSYEQYF
TGTGCCAGCAGTTCACCCTGGGGCAGGTCCTACGAGCAGTACTTC
>few|TRBJ2-1|-|TRBV7-2
CASEKEGDYNEQFF
TGTGCCAGCGAGAAGGAAGGGGACTACAATGAGCAGTTCTTC
>-|TRBJ1-2|TRBD1|TRBV7-9
CASSQGGGFHGYTF
TGTGCCAGCAGCCAGGGGGGAGGATTCCATGGCTACACCTTC
>few|TRBJ2-1|-|TRBV5-6
CASSLGQWYNEQFF
TGTGCCAGCAGCTTGGGGCAGTGGTACAATGAGCAGTTCTTC
>-|TRBJ2-7|-|TRBV28
CASSYEQYF
TGTGCCAGCTCCTACGAGCAGTACTTC
>few|TRBJ2-1|-|TRBV11-2
CASSLDLYNEQFF
TGTGCCAGCAGCTTAGATTTATACAATGAGCAGTTCTTC
>-|TRBJ2-4|TRBD2|TRBV5-4
CASSSKAGGAKNIQYF
TGTGCCAGCAGCTCAAAAGCGGGAGGGGCCAAAAACATTCAGTACTTC